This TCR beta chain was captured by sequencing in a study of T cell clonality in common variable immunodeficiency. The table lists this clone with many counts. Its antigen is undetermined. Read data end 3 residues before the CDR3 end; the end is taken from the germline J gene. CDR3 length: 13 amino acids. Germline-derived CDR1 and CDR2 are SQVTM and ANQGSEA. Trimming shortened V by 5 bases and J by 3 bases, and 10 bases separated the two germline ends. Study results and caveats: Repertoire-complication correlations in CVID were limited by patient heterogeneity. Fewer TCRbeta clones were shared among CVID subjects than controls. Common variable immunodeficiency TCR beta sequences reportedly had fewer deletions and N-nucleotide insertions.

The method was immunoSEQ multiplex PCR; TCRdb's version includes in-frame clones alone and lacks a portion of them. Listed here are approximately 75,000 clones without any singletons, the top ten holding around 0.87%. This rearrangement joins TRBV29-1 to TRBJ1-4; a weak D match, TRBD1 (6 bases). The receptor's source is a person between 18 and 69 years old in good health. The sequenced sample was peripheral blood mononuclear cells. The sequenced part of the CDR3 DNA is TGCAGCGTTAAGGACAGTCCTAATGAAAAA. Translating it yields CSVKDSPNEK. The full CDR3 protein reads CSVKDSPNEKLFF.